This TCR beta chain was recorded in a study of T cell repertoires in cytomegalovirus infection. Using its own MiXCR run on the reads, TCRdb lists one record per CDR3 protein. The top ten clones hold 6.5% of a sample with roughly 230,000 distinct CDR3 sequences, approximately 6.7% of them seen once. The table lists this clonotype with many counts. Its antigen remains unknown. Points from the study as a whole: The ex vivo response was dominated by HLA-C-restricted CMV-specific TCR beta clonotypes.

Trimming left V 3 bases short and J 6 bases short, with 9 bases between. The CDR3 runs 13 residues. The receptor's source is a human donor in good health (CMV status not recorded). Some clones in this sample may be carry-over from other donors' samples. This chain joins TRBV12-3 or TRBV12-4 and TRBJ2-1; tentatively, D is TRBD1 or TRBD2 (5 bases each). The sample consisted of PBMCs. The CDR3 here is CASSFKGPNEQFF. CDR3 sequence (DNA): TGTGCCAGCAGTTTTAAGGGACCCAATGAGCAGTTCTTC.